A single sample is the source of the 20 T cell receptor beta chains below, sequenced in a study of CD8+CD57+ T cells in acquired aplastic anemia. Genomic DNA provided the template from which TCR beta VDJ and CDR3 profiles were obtained. TCRdb re-analysed the reads in MiXCR, keeping a single row per CDR3 protein. The sample includes 300,000 or so distinct CDR3 sequences, around 60% of them seen just once. The specimen was sorted CD4+, CD8+, or CD8+CD57+ T cells (not recorded which) from PBMCs. The receptors were sampled from a human donor with severe aplastic anemia or a healthy control (not recorded which).

V usage is TRBV7-9 and J usage is TRBJ2-1; 11 bases are a match to TRBD1. The CDR3 has 15 amino acids. The ends lost 5 bases at V and 11 bases at J; junction bases unmatched: 11. Germline V gives CDR1 SEHNR, CDR2 FQNEAQ (reference sequence). CDR3 in amino acids: CASSAGTGGVYQQFF. In DNA form, the CDR3 reads TGTGCCAGCAGCGCCGGGACAGGGGGGGTGTACCAGCAGTTCTTC.

This clonotype was observed many times. This rearrangement joins TRBV9 to TRBJ1-3; tentatively, D is TRBD1 (6 bases). This CDR3 is built from 17 residues. V was shortened by 5 bases and J by 1 base, with 19 bases between the two germline ends. Germline CDR1 is SGDLS and CDR2 is YYNGEE. The CDR3 DNA sequence: TGTGCCAGCAGTAGGGTGGGGGGCATGCGATCTGGAAACACCATATATTTT. Residues: CASSRVGGMRSGNTIYF.

This clonotype was detected ten times or more. V gene TRBV7-9 combines with J gene TRBJ2-2, with 11 nucleotides matching TRBD2. Germline loops: CDR1 SEHNR, CDR2 FQNEAQ (reference sequence). The CDR3 runs to 16 residues. V gave up 5 bases and J gave up 7 bases; unmatched junction bases: 9. The CDR3 DNA reads as TGTGCCAGCAGCAAGACTAGCGGGGCTCCGGACGGGGAGCTGTTTTTT. It yields the protein CASSKTSGAPDGELFF.

This clonotype is a singleton in its sample. The chain joins TRBV10-1 to TRBJ1-2, with 8 nucleotides matching TRBD1. CDR3 length: 15 amino acids. Germline assignment: CDR1 WNHNN and CDR2 SYGVQD (reference sequence). With 0 bases clipped from V and 4 bases from J, the junction kept 4 bases outside the gene matches. This chain's CDR3 is CASSESQGAVYGYTF. In nucleotides, the CDR3 is TGCGCCAGCAGTGAGTCGCAGGGGGCCGTCTATGGCTACACCTTC.

The chain's CDR3 is CASVPLPLGEGETQYF. In DNA, the CDR3 is TGCGCCAGCGTGCCCCTTCCACTTGGGGAAGGAGAGACCCAGTACTTC. The V and J genes are TRBV10-1 and TRBJ2-5; D not certain. Between the trimmed V and J ends, which lost 8 bases and 4 bases, there was a span of 23 bases. The CDR3 has 16 residues. In germline, CDR1 is WNHNN, CDR2 SYGVQD (reference sequence).

Many counts were recorded for this clonotype. The CDR3 loop is CASSFNSNSYNSPLHF. In DNA form, the CDR3 reads TGTGCCAGCAGTTTCAACTCAAACTCCTATAATTCACCCCTCCACTTT. The V call is TRBV5-6, the J call TRBJ1-6; D call uncertain. This CDR3 has 16 amino acids. Looked up from germline, CDR1 is SGHDT and CDR2 is YYEEEE. V was cut by 5 bases and J by 0 bases, with 12 bases left in between.

The V gene is TRBV15, the J gene TRBJ2-7; the match to TRBD1 covers 7 bases. Trimming took 1 base from V and 3 from J; bases not matched to a gene: 6. The V gene's germline CDR1 is LNHNV and CDR2 YYDKDF (reference sequence). The CDR3 is 15 residues long. CDR3 coding DNA: TGTGCCACCAGCAGAGTCTTCGCAGGGGGCTACGAGCAGTACTTC. Protein: CATSRVFAGGYEQYF.

V is TRBV10-2 and J is TRBJ2-7; a possible D gene is TRBD2 (5 bases). There are 16 residues in the CDR3. V was pared by 1 base and J by 2 bases, with 15 bases between. Germline loops: CDR1 WSHSY, CDR2 SAAADI. This CDR3 reads CASSELSGVTAYEQYF. The CDR3 DNA reads TGCGCCAGCAGTGAGTTGAGCGGAGTAACTGCCTACGAGCAGTACTTC.

This clonotype was recorded a few times. V gene TRBV10-3 combines with J gene TRBJ1-1; D remains unclear. V was pared by 4 bases and J by 0 bases, with 9 bases between. In germline, CDR1 is ENHRY, CDR2 SYGVKD. The CDR3 loop spans 14 amino acids. CDR3 coding DNA: TGTGCCATCAGTGGAGACCTCATGAACACTGAAGCTTTCTTT. This translates into CAISGDLMNTEAFF.

This clonotype was seen a few times. This chain links TRBV3-1 with TRBJ2-1; possible D gene TRBD2, 5 bases. CDR3 length: 15 amino acids. The germline gives CDR1 LGHDT, CDR2 YNNKEL (reference sequence). The V and J ends lost 6 bases and 2 bases respectively, with 14 bases between them. The CDR3: CASSRLANAYNEQFF. The CDR3 coding sequence is TGTGCCAGCAGTCGCTTAGCGAACGCCTACAATGAGCAGTTCTTC.

The gene calls are TRBV27 and TRBJ1-6; the D is unclear. Germline CDR1 and CDR2: MNHEY and SMNVEV (reference sequence). The CDR3 covers 17 residues. Trimming shortened V by 5 bases and J by 3 bases, and 17 bases separated the two germline ends. CDR3 nucleotide sequence: TGTGCCAGCAGTCAAGAGGCAGGCCTATTCTATAATTCACCCCTCCACTTT. This encodes CASSQEAGLFYNSPLHF.

In its sample, this clonotype was seen once. The chain employs TRBV20-1 and TRBJ2-7; possible D gene TRBD2, 5 bases. Trimming took off 0 bases at V and 2 bases at J, with 11 bases between the two ends. The CDR3 covers 14 residues. Germline V gene lookup returns CDR1 DFQATT and CDR2 SNEGSKA (reference sequence). CDR3 region: CSARDRTGAYEQYF. In DNA, the CDR3 is TGCAGTGCTAGAGATCGGACTGGAGCCTACGAGCAGTACTTC.

Regarding this clonotype: The germline gene is not matched at one end of the junction; a read error may be the cause. The genes are TRBV6-6 and TRBJ1-4, with 9 bases fitting TRBD1. The germline CDR1 and CDR2 sequences are MNHNY and SVGAGI (reference sequence). CDR3 size: 14 residues. CDR3 loop: CASSYTTGGEKLSF. CDR3 nucleotide sequence: TGTGCCAGCAGTTACACGACAGGGGGTGAAAAACTGTCTTTT.

This clonotype has at least ten counts. The J gene is TRBJ2-3, the V gene TRBV13; possible D gene TRBD2, 5 bases. The germline V gene has CDR1 PRHDT and CDR2 FYEKMQ (reference sequence). Trimming took 1 base from V and 1 from J, leaving 18 bases between them. This CDR3 comprises 18 residues. The CDR3 DNA follows: TGTGCCAGCAGCTTAGCTAGCCGGATTTCCTCTGGCACAGATACGCAGTATTTT. Protein product: CASSLASRISSGTDTQYF.

V and J are TRBV29-1 and TRBJ2-1, with D uncertain. This CDR3 comprises 10 residues. Trimming removed 4 bases at V and 9 bases at J, with 7 bases between. CDR1 is SQVTM and CDR2 is ANQGSEA in the germline V gene. CDR3 in amino acids: CSVALGEQFF. The CDR3 nucleotides are TGCAGCGTTGCTCTCGGTGAGCAGTTCTTC.

CDR3 DNA: TGCAGTGCCGGAGAGGGCTTATGGTCAGATACGCAGTATTTT. As protein: CSAGEGLWSDTQYF. The J gene is TRBJ2-3, the V gene TRBV20-1, with D maybe TRBD2 (5 bases). Trimming took 6 bases from V and 4 from J, leaving 17 bases between them. This CDR3 region has 14 residues. Per germline, CDR1 DFQATT and CDR2 SNEGSKA (reference sequence).

A remark on this clonotype: Since a much larger clone is just one base distant, this may be a read error. The chain has TRBV27 and TRBJ2-5, with TRBD1 matching over 9 bases. Losses at the gene ends were 4 bases for V and 9 bases for J; bases not matched to a gene: 12. Germline lookup yields CDR1 MNHEY and CDR2 SMNVEV (reference sequence). This CDR3 has 15 amino acids. CDR3 bases: TGTGCCAGCAGTTCTCCGGGACAGGGTTGGGAGGCCCAGTACTTC. This sequence encodes CASSSPGQGWEAQYF.

This chain uses TRBV5-4 with TRBJ1-1, with no clear D. The ends were cut back, 3 bases at V and 0 bases at J, with 6 bases in the middle. Germline V lookup: CDR1 SGHNT, CDR2 YYREEE (reference sequence). The CDR3 has 13 amino acids. The chain's CDR3 is CASSSLMNTEAFF. The CDR3 DNA reads as TGTGCCAGCAGCTCCTTAATGAACACTGAAGCTTTCTTT.

This clonotype appeared once. The junction shows a germline mismatch at one end, possibly a read error. J is TRBJ1-6 and V is TRBV9, with D tentatively TRBD1 (5 bases). The CDR3 sequence is 11 residues long. Germline assignment: CDR1 SGDLS and CDR2 YYNGEE. The CDR3 DNA reads TGTGCCAGCAGCGCTGGGGACGCACCCTCCTTT. It encodes CASSAGDAPSF.

In this sample, this clonotype turned up many times. This chain uses TRBV14 with TRBJ2-3, with 13 bases that match TRBD2. The CDR3 sequence is 16 residues long. Losses at the gene ends were 4 bases for V and 5 bases for J; bases not matched to a gene: 6. Germline lookup yields CDR1 SGHDN and CDR2 FVKESK. This chain's CDR3 is CASSLTSGGAVDTQYF. The CDR3 DNA sequence: TGTGCCAGCAGCCTAACTAGCGGGGGGGCAGTAGATACGCAGTATTTT.